These 32 T cell receptor beta chains originate from one sample sequenced in a study of blood T cell repertoires in COVID-19. Repertoires were generated with immunoSEQ multiplex PCR, while TCRdb's copy carries only in-frame clones and drops some. The sample consists of over 40,000 clones, around 92% of them appearing once. Source material: peripheral blood. The receptors derive from a human donor in a cohort sampled during active COVID-19.

The chain is built from TRBV24-1 and TRBJ1-1; no clear D gene. This CDR3 comprises 13 residues. Germline V gives CDR1 KGHDR, CDR2 SFDVKD. The V and J ends lost 9 bases and 3 bases respectively, with 13 bases between them. The CDR3 is CATSRGGYTEAFF. Written as DNA, the CDR3 is TGTGCCACCTCCCGAGGCGGGTACACTGAAGCTTTCTTT.

The chain has TRBV27 and TRBJ2-5; a weak D match, TRBD1 (5 bases). The CDR3 spans 14 residues. Per germline, CDR1 MNHEY and CDR2 SMNVEV (reference sequence). The V gene lost 3 bases and the J gene lost 5 bases, with 13 bases spanning the gap. The CDR3 is CASSFGAPRETQYF. DNA of the CDR3: TGTGCCAGCAGTTTTGGGGCGCCCCGTGAGACCCAGTACTTC.

The chain joins TRBV7-8 to TRBJ2-7; 10 bases agree with TRBD1. The V segment lost 2 bases and the J segment 2 bases; nucleotides outside the gene matches: 6. This CDR3 spans 16 amino acids. Looked up from germline, CDR1 is SGHVS and CDR2 is FQNEAQ. The CDR3 is CASSLRRDRGPYEQYF. CDR3 DNA sequence: TGTGCCAGCAGCTTACGCCGGGACAGGGGTCCCTACGAGCAGTACTTC.

V usage is TRBV24-1 and J usage is TRBJ2-5, with D hard to call. The germline V gene has CDR1 KGHDR and CDR2 SFDVKD. The CDR3 extends over 13 amino acids. Trimming stripped 0 bases from V and 5 bases from J, with 6 bases between. The CDR3 loop is CATSDLMAETQYF. In DNA form, the CDR3 reads TGTGCCACCAGTGATTTGATGGCTGAGACCCAGTACTTC.

V gene TRBV28 combines with J gene TRBJ2-7; TRBD2 is a possible D gene (6 bases). The CDR3 length is 14 residues. Germline CDR1 is MDHEN and CDR2 is SYDVKM. The V and J ends lost 5 bases and 2 bases respectively, with 13 bases between them. CDR3 DNA: TGTGCCAGCAGTCCGGGACTTCTCCCCTACGAGCAGTACTTC. Translating gives CASSPGLLPYEQYF.

V usage is TRBV6-5 and J usage is TRBJ2-3; D might be TRBD1 (6 bases). The CDR3 has 14 residues. The germline V gene encodes CDR1 MNHEY and CDR2 SVGAGI. The V end lost 5 bases, the J end lost 4 bases, and 13 bases lay between the germline ends. CDR3 amino acids: CASSPGELADTQYF. In DNA, the CDR3 is TGTGCCAGCAGTCCAGGGGAGTTAGCAGATACGCAGTATTTT.

This clone was seen just once. For the CDR3, the DNA is TGTGCCAGCAGCGTAGACACAGGGGGCGGCTACACCTTC. Protein: CASSVDTGGGYTF. The chain uses TRBV9 and TRBJ1-2; 9 bases map to TRBD1. V shed 0 bases and J 8 bases; nucleotides not matched to a gene: 2. The germline V gene has CDR1 SGDLS and CDR2 YYNGEE. The CDR3 has 13 amino acids.

The chain recombines TRBV4-3 with TRBJ1-4; D not resolved. Deletions cut 1 base from V and 4 bases from J, with 10 bases between. Germline V lookup: CDR1 LGHNA, CDR2 YSLEER. The CDR3 is 15 amino acids. The CDR3 protein is CASSQAQTVNEKLFF. In nucleotides, the CDR3 is TGCGCCAGCAGCCAAGCGCAAACAGTTAATGAAAAACTGTTTTTT.

The rearrangement links TRBV4-3 to TRBJ1-5, with TRBD1 matching over 9 bases. The CDR3 covers 18 residues. The V gene's germline CDR1 is LGHNA and CDR2 YSLEER. V gave up 2 bases and J gave up 2 bases; unmatched junction bases: 10. The CDR3 DNA sequence: TGCGCCAGCAGCCAATGGGTCCGGGACAGGGACGGCAATCAGCCCCAGCATTTT. This codes for CASSQWVRDRDGNQPQHF.

The gene calls are TRBV6-5 and TRBJ2-7; 9 nucleotides line up with TRBD2. The CDR3 is 14 amino acids. Losses at the gene ends were 6 bases for V and 0 bases for J; bases not matched to a gene: 3. CDR1 and CDR2 from the germline V gene are MNHEY and SVGAGI. Here the CDR3 reads CASSLAGSSYEQYF. The CDR3 region has the DNA TGTGCCAGCAGCCTAGCGGGAAGCTCCTACGAGCAGTACTTC.

This clone was detected only once. The chain carries TRBV6-2 or TRBV6-3 and TRBJ2-3; TRBD2 agrees at 8 bases. The germline gives CDR1 MNHEY, CDR2 SVGEGT. V dropped 4 bases and J dropped 8; count of bases not matched to a gene: 8. The CDR3 is 14 amino acids. The CDR3 nucleotides are TGTGCCAGCAGTTTGGACGGGGGGGCAGGTACGCAGTATTTT. Translated: CASSLDGGAGTQYF.

The chain uses TRBV15 and TRBJ2-2; TRBD2 aligns across 7 bases. In germline, CDR1 is LNHNV, CDR2 YYDKDF (reference sequence). This CDR3 contains 16 residues. The trim removed 1 base at V and 3 bases at J, leaving 5 bases unmatched. The DNA of the CDR3 is TGTGCCACCAGCAGAGGACGGGGGAGGGACACCGGGGAGCTGTTTTTT. It encodes CATSRGRGRDTGELFF.

The chain uses TRBV5-1 and TRBJ1-4; tentatively, D is TRBD1 (6 bases). Germline V gene lookup returns CDR1 SGHRS and CDR2 YFSETQ. The CDR3 length is 13 residues. V was clipped by 4 bases and J by 5 bases, with 9 bases between them. DNA for the CDR3: TGCGCCAGCAGCAGGGACACCAATGAAAAACTGTTTTTT. Encoded protein: CASSRDTNEKLFF.

The chain uses TRBV2 and TRBJ1-4, with TRBD1 matching over 7 bases. V dropped 3 bases and J dropped 3; count of bases not matched to a gene: 4. There are 15 residues in the CDR3. CDR1 is SNHLY, CDR2 FYNNEI, per germline. This chain's CDR3 is CASSETGRANEKLFF. The CDR3 bases are TGTGCCAGCAGTGAGACAGGGCGCGCTAATGAAAAACTGTTTTTT.

The chain is built from TRBV27 and TRBJ2-7, with TRBD1 matching over 10 bases. Germline-derived CDR1 and CDR2 are MNHEY and SMNVEV (reference sequence). V shed 5 bases and J 0 bases; nucleotides not matched to a gene: 7. This CDR3 comprises 16 residues. The CDR3 DNA follows: TGTGCCAGCAGTGGCCGAGGACAGGGGGTCTCCTACGAGCAGTACTTC. The encoded protein is CASSGRGQGVSYEQYF.

The gene calls are TRBV12-3 or TRBV12-4 and TRBJ1-2, with D possibly matching TRBD1 (5 bases). The V end was cut by 3 bases, the J end by 6 bases, with 8 bases between. This CDR3 is built from 12 residues. Written as DNA, the CDR3 is TGTGCCAGCAGTTTGGAGGGGAATGGCTACACCTTC. It is translated as CASSLEGNGYTF.

V and J are TRBV7-3 and TRBJ1-3; D perhaps matches TRBD1 (6 bases). The V gene lost 5 bases and the J gene lost 0 bases, with 14 bases spanning the gap. Germline V gives CDR1 SGHTA, CDR2 FQGTGA. The CDR3 contains 16 residues. The CDR3 loop reads CASSPRGQNSGNTIYF. The CDR3 DNA is TGTGCCAGCAGCCCCCGAGGACAGAACTCTGGAAACACCATATATTTT.

The genes are TRBV24-1 and TRBJ1-1; 11 bases map to TRBD1. Germline assignment: CDR1 KGHDR and CDR2 SFDVKD. CDR3 length: 17 amino acids. With V trimmed by 4 bases and J by 1 base, 7 bases remained unmatched. CDR3 bases: TGTGCCACCAGTGAATCAGGACAGGGGGCGGGGAACACTGAAGCTTTCTTT. This translates into CATSESGQGAGNTEAFF.

The CDR3 DNA sequence: TGTGCCACCAGTGACGACAGGGGGCGCGCCGGGGAGCTGTTTTTT. Translation gives CATSDDRGRAGELFF. The J gene is TRBJ2-2, the V gene TRBV24-1; TRBD1 matches at 10 bases. V lost 4 bases to trimming and J lost 6 bases; unmatched junction nucleotides: 4. CDR1 and CDR2 (germline): KGHDR, SFDVKD. This CDR3 has 15 residues.

The chain combines TRBV19 with TRBJ2-1; 13 nucleotides line up with TRBD2. The V gene's germline CDR1 is LNHDA and CDR2 SQIVND (reference sequence). The CDR3 runs to 16 residues. V gave up 6 bases and J gave up 9 bases; unmatched junction bases: 11. Written as DNA, the CDR3 is TGTGCCAGTAGCTTCGGACTAGCGGGAGTCCGGGGTGAGCAGTTCTTC. As protein: CASSFGLAGVRGEQFF.

The chain couples TRBV27 to TRBJ1-5; no definite D call. From germline, CDR1 is MNHEY and CDR2 SMNVEV (reference sequence). CDR3 length equals 13 residues. The V end lost 7 bases, the J end lost 5 bases, and 12 bases lay between the germline ends. The CDR3 loop is CASKRAPDQPQHF. CDR3 in DNA: TGTGCCAGCAAGAGGGCGCCCGATCAGCCCCAGCATTTT.

V is TRBV9 and J is TRBJ2-1; maybe TRBD2 (6 bases). V was trimmed by 6 bases and J by 4 bases, leaving 14 bases between them. The CDR3 runs to 14 residues. Germline CDR1 and CDR2: SGDLS and YYNGEE. CDR3: CASNPGLPYNEQFF. As DNA, the CDR3 is TGTGCCAGCAACCCTGGACTACCATACAATGAGCAGTTCTTC. Filled out from reference TRBV9 and TRBJ2-1, the complete variable domain reads DSGVTQTPKHLITATGQRVTLRCSPRSGDLSVYWYQQSLDQGLQFLIQYYNGEERAKGNILERFSAQQFPDLHSELNLSSLELGDSALYFCASNPGLPYNEQFFGPGTRLTVL.

The rearrangement joins TRBV27 to TRBJ1-2, with D perhaps matching TRBD1 (5 bases). Germline loops: CDR1 MNHEY, CDR2 SMNVEV (reference sequence). V was shortened by 5 bases and J by 1 base, with 14 bases between the two germline ends. The CDR3 sequence is 15 residues long. The CDR3 is CASSPLGHLNYGYTF. The CDR3 region has the DNA TGTGCCAGCAGTCCCCTCGGACACCTTAACTATGGCTACACCTTC.

V is TRBV7-2 and J is TRBJ2-7; tentative D call: TRBD1 (6 bases). This CDR3 is built from 15 residues. Trimming removed 3 bases from V and 2 bases from J, with 14 bases in between. Germline lookup yields CDR1 SGHTA and CDR2 FQGNSA. CDR3 in amino acids: CASSLSWTVAYEQYF. The CDR3 DNA is TGTGCCAGCAGCTTGTCCTGGACAGTTGCCTACGAGCAGTACTTC.

The chain joins TRBV6-2 or TRBV6-3 to TRBJ2-1; tentative D call: TRBD1 (5 bases). This CDR3 contains 16 residues. Germline assignment: CDR1 MNHEY and CDR2 SVGEGT. Between the trimmed V and J ends, which lost 0 bases and 8 bases, there was a span of 17 bases. The DNA for the CDR3 is TGTGCCAGCAGTTACTCGATAGGGGTTCCTATTTATGAGCAGTTCTTC. This sequence encodes CASSYSIGVPIYEQFF.

The rearrangement uses TRBV29-1 and TRBJ2-3; possible D gene TRBD1, 5 bases. V was trimmed by 3 bases and J by 5 bases, leaving 12 bases between them. This CDR3 spans 13 amino acids. Germline loops: CDR1 SQVTM, CDR2 ANQGSEA. CDR3 loop: CSVDSGAGDTQYF. The CDR3 bases are TGCAGCGTTGATTCTGGGGCTGGAGATACGCAGTATTTT.

The chain is built from TRBV30 and TRBJ1-4; D is unclear. Germline CDR1 GTSNPN, CDR2 SVGIG (reference sequence). Trimming removed 3 bases at V and 6 bases at J, with 5 bases between. This CDR3 comprises 11 residues. The DNA for the CDR3 is TGTGCCTGGAGCTATGATGAAAAACTGTTTTTT. Its translation is CAWSYDEKLFF.

The DNA of the CDR3 is TGTGCCAGCAGCAGACAGCCGAAAGGAAGTTATGGCTACACCTTC. It translates to CASSRQPKGSYGYTF. The chain uses TRBV6-2 or TRBV6-3 and TRBJ1-2; tentative D call: TRBD1 (5 bases). This CDR3 spans 15 amino acids. Trimming stripped 6 bases from V and 5 bases from J, with 19 bases between. Germline CDR1 MNHEY, CDR2 SVGEGT.

The rearrangement links TRBV6-1 to TRBJ1-2, with 11 positions matching TRBD1. Germline trimming cut 4 bases from V and 7 bases from J; bases unmatched to any gene: 11. Germline V CDR1 and CDR2: MNHNS, SASEGT. This CDR3 spans 16 amino acids. The CDR3 spells CASSAGQGAMLSGYTF. The CDR3 bases are TGTGCCAGCAGTGCCGGACAGGGGGCCATGTTAAGTGGCTACACCTTC.

On this clone: The junction differs from germline at one of its ends, possibly a read error. This chain joins TRBV5-4 and TRBJ1-4, with unresolved D. The germline gives CDR1 SGHNT, CDR2 YYREEE (reference sequence). The CDR3 length is 15 residues. The CDR3 protein is CASSLDSATNEKLFF. In nucleotides, the CDR3 is TGTGCCAGCAGTTTGGACTCTGCAACTAATGAAAAACTGTTTTTT.

This chain joins TRBV29-1 and TRBJ1-5; TRBD1 aligns across 8 bases. Germline V gene lookup returns CDR1 SQVTM and CDR2 ANQGSEA. This CDR3 is built from 13 residues. J was trimmed by 2 bases and V by 6 bases; bases with no gene match: 3. The CDR3 loop reads CSVGQGGNQPQHF. In DNA form, the CDR3 reads TGCAGCGTCGGACAGGGAGGCAATCAGCCCCAGCATTTT.

V and J are TRBV5-5 and TRBJ2-1; no reliable D call. The CDR3 extends over 14 amino acids. Trimming cost V 5 bases and J 12 bases, with 21 bases left between them. Germline V gene sequence: CDR1 SGHKS, CDR2 YYEKEE (reference sequence). The DNA for the CDR3 is TGTGCCAGCAGTCCCGTGGATTTTAAAACAGCGCAGTTCTTC. Protein sequence: CASSPVDFKTAQFF.